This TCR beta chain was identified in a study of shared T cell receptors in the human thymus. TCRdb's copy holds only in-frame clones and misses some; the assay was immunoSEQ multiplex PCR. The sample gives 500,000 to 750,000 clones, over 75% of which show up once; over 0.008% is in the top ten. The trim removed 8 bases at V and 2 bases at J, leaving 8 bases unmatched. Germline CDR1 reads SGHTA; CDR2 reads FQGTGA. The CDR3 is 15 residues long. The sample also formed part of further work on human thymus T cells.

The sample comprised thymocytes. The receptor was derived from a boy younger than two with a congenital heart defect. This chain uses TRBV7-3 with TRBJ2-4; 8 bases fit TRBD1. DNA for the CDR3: TGTGCCAGCTCATTTACAGGGGGGACCAAAAACATTCAGTACTTC. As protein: CASSFTGGTKNIQYF. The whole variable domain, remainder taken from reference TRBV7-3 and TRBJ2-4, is GAGVSQTPSNKVTEKGKYVELRCDPISGHTALYWYRQSLGQGPEFLIYFQGTGAADDSGLPNDRFFAVRPEGSVSTLKIQRTERGDSAVYLCASSFTGGTKNIQYFGAGTRLSVL.